This is a list of T cell receptor beta chains from one sample in a study of graft-versus-host responses after intestinal transplantation. Their recognized antigens are unknown. The method was immunoSEQ multiplex PCR; TCRdb's version includes in-frame clones alone and lacks a portion of them. The sample lists 100,000 or so clones, 90% to 95% seen once, with around 0.17% in the top ten. The material sequenced was unstimulated CD4+ T cells sorted from spleen or lymph node cells, taken before intestinal transplant. These receptors were taken from a human donor who received an intestinal transplant. The CDR3 runs from the conserved cysteine through the conserved F or W. A D gene is named only where the DNA matches it firmly. Clone size, where shown, is once, few, many, or a class for clones that have expanded.

clone_size,v_call,j_call,d_call,cdr3_aa
once,TRBV10-1,TRBJ2-7,-,CASSDASARREQYF
-,TRBV5-1,TRBJ2-1,TRBD2,CASSLLAGLYNEQFF
-,TRBV6-5,TRBJ2-1,TRBD1,CASRRDRGRNEQFF
-,TRBV12-5,TRBJ2-7,TRBD2,CASAPTTSGWYEQYF
once,TRBV4-2,TRBJ1-5,TRBD1,CASSLLGQGNQPQHF
-,TRBV11-3,TRBJ2-7,TRBD2,CASSPPAGVGEQYF
once,TRBV7-9,TRBJ2-2,-,CASSRAVTGELFF
-,TRBV2,TRBJ2-7,-,CASSRPRSYEQYF
-,TRBV5-1,TRBJ2-3,TRBD2,CASSLAVAGRTDTQYF
-,TRBV6-1,TRBJ2-7,TRBD2,CASSIAGDYSYEQYF
-,TRBV10-3,TRBJ2-3,TRBD2,CAISDRLAGGYTQYF